The 9 T cell receptor beta chains listed next were all sequenced from one sample in a study of regulatory T cells in long-lasting Graves disease. Relying on iRepertoire HTBI primers and Arm-PCR of CDR3 regions, the team built TCR beta libraries. From the multiplex PCR reads, TCRdb called clonotypes with MiXCR, one entry per CDR3 protein. The data contain hundreds of thousands of distinct CDR3 sequences, approximately 12% of them singletons. Noted time point: newly diagnosed GD, antithyroid drugs for less than 3 months. Researchers made the TCR library from RNA that was extracted from PBMCs. The sample was also reused in another study, on T cells in Graves' hyperthyroidism and ophthalmopathy.

The sequenced sample was peripheral blood mononuclear cells (PBMCs), obtained at new diagnosis, from a patient treated with antithyroid drugs. These receptors were collected from a man aged 25-45 years with Graves disease.

This clonotype was observed at least ten times. The chain combines TRBV29-1 with TRBJ2-5, with 9 bases that match TRBD2. The germline V gene encodes CDR1 SQVTM and CDR2 ANQGSEA. There are 14 residues in the CDR3. The V and J ends lost 4 bases and 5 bases, in that order; junction bases with no gene match: 8. The CDR3 sequence: CSVVVAGEGETQYF. CDR3 nucleotide sequence: TGCAGCGTTGTGGTAGCGGGAGAGGGCGAGACCCAGTACTTC. Full variable domain (remainder filled in from reference TRBV29-1 and TRBJ2-5): SAVISQKPSRDICQRGTSLTIQCQVDSQVTMMFWYRQQPGQSLTLIATANQGSEATYESGFVIDKFPISRPNLTFSTLTVSNMSPEDSSIYLCSVVVAGEGETQYFGPGTRLLVL.

This clonotype was detected ten times or more. This chain connects TRBV28 to TRBJ2-7; the match to TRBD1 covers 7 bases. The CDR3 spans 14 residues. Germline CDR1 and CDR2: MDHEN and SYDVKM. J was trimmed by 1 base and V by 5 bases; bases with no gene match: 5. CDR3 coding DNA: TGTGCCAGCAGTACCCCGGGACAGTCCTACGAGCAGTACTTC. Its protein product is CASSTPGQSYEQYF. Complete variable domain (other parts from reference TRBV28 and TRBJ2-7): DVKVTQSSRYLVKRTGEKVFLECVQDMDHENMFWYRQDPGLGLRLIYFSYDVKMKEKGDIPEGYSVSREKKERFSLILESASTNQTSMYLCASSTPGQSYEQYFGPGTRLTVT.

This clonotype has at least ten counts. This chain joins TRBV14 and TRBJ1-6; 9 bases align to TRBD1. Germline V CDR1 and CDR2: SGHDN, FVKESK. Trimming took 5 bases from V and 0 from J; bases not matched to a gene: 5. CDR3 length: 17 amino acids. CDR3 sequence (DNA): TGTGCCAGCAGCTCGGGACAGGGTGCCTCCTATAATTCACCCCTCCACTTT. It translates to CASSSGQGASYNSPLHF.

This clonotype has a handful of counts. The genes are TRBV5-6 and TRBJ2-3; 8 bases align to TRBD2. The CDR3 extends over 16 amino acids. After removal of 4 bases from V and 4 bases from J, the junction contained 11 bases not matched to a gene. Germline loops: CDR1 SGHDT, CDR2 YYEEEE. CDR3 loop: CASSPGRRLASDTQYF. CDR3 in DNA: TGTGCCAGCAGCCCCGGACGCCGACTAGCGTCAGATACGCAGTATTTT.

This clonotype was seen ten or more times. This chain links TRBV2 with TRBJ1-1; 7 bases are shared with TRBD1. CDR3 length: 14 amino acids. The germline V gene encodes CDR1 SNHLY and CDR2 FYNNEI. Trimming removed 9 bases from V and 4 bases from J; junction bases left unmatched: 11. CDR3 coding DNA: TGTGCCAGTAAAGGGGACAGCCACGGCACTGAAGCTTTCTTT. Its protein is CASKGDSHGTEAFF.

About this clonotype: A much larger clone differs from this one at a single base, so this may be a read error. This rearrangement joins TRBV29-1 to TRBJ2-2, with 9 positions matching TRBD2. This CDR3 has 14 amino acids. Germline CDR1 reads SQVTM; CDR2 reads ANQGSEA. The CDR3 region has the DNA TGCAGCGTTGTTGTAGCGGGGGCCACCAGGGAGCTGTTTTTT. Translated, it gives CSVVVAGATRELFF.

This clonotype occurred a few times. V and J are TRBV30 and TRBJ2-1, with D uncertain. The CDR3 has 13 residues. V shed 8 bases and J shed 2 bases, with 13 bases lying between them. Germline values: CDR1 GTSNPN, CDR2 SVGIG (reference sequence). The CDR3 sequence: CAGDTSTYNEQFF. DNA for the CDR3: TGTGCCGGCGATACGAGCACCTACAATGAGCAGTTCTTC.

This clonotype was found many times. J is TRBJ1-2 and V is TRBV12-3 or TRBV12-4; possible D gene TRBD1, 6 bases. V was shortened by 7 bases and J by 3 bases, with 18 bases between the two germline ends. The CDR3 covers 15 residues. This chain's CDR3 is CASTRTQGTYYGYTF. CDR3 sequence (DNA): TGTGCCAGCACCCGAACCCAGGGGACTTACTATGGCTACACCTTC.

This clonotype was found many times. The V gene is TRBV10-3, the J gene TRBJ1-2; D not resolved. The CDR3 extends over 13 amino acids. Trimming cost V 4 bases and J 0 bases, with 6 bases left between them. The germline V gene encodes CDR1 ENHRY and CDR2 SYGVKD. The CDR3 here is CAISGPANYGYTF. The CDR3 DNA sequence: TGTGCCATCAGTGGTCCAGCTAACTATGGCTACACCTTC.